The rows below give T cell receptor beta chains drawn from one sample of a study of cytomegalovirus exposure and HLA in healthy donors. Assay: immunoSEQ multiplex PCR; the TCRdb copy retains only in-frame clones and omits some. There are 110,000 or so clones in the sample; roughly 80% occur only once, and 2% to 3% lies in the top ten. The sample was PBMCs. These receptors originate from a female donor in good health and CMV-seronegative. Both conserved end residues are part of each CDR3.

v_call	j_call	cdr3_aa
TRBV7-8	TRBJ2-1	CASSVFGDNEQFF
TRBV6-1	TRBJ2-7	CATQAREAYEQYF
TRBV18	TRBJ2-5	CASSPIKGETQYF
TRBV28	TRBJ1-4	CASSMRQLNEKLFF
TRBV10-2	TRBJ2-3	CASHGLASTDTQYF
TRBV6-4	TRBJ2-7	CASSDFADSGRTLFSYEQYF
TRBV4-3	TRBJ1-1	CASSQAGGREAFF
TRBV29-1	TRBJ2-2	CSVVIGTGFAGELFF
TRBV7-9	TRBJ2-7	CSSSLGTRDEQYF
TRBV25-1	TRBJ1-4	CARRGGQGTNEKLFF
TRBV30	TRBJ2-3	CASEDSKKDTQYF
TRBV23-1	TRBJ1-4	CASSTLKGEKLFF
TRBV7-9	TRBJ1-2	CASSSLYGYTF
TRBV7-3	TRBJ1-2	CASSLQGADGYTF
TRBV6-1	TRBJ2-7	CASAGGPGEQYF
TRBV5-1	TRBJ1-2	CASSLHPANYGYTF
TRBV7-2	TRBJ2-1	CASSFQRGGLEQFF